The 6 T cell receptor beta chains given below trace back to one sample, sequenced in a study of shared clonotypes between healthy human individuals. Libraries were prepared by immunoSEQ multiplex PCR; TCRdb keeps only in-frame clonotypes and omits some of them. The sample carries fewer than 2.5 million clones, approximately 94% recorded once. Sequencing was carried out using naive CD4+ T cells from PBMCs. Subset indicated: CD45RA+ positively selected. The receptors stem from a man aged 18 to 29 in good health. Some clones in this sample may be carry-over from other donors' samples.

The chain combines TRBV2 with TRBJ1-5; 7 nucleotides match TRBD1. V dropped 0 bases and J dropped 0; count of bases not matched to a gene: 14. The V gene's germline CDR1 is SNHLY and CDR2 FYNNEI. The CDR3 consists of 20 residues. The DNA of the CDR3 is TGTGCCAGCAGTGAAGCGCCCCCGGACAGGTGGGCGTATAGCAATCAGCCCCAGCATTTT. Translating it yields CASSEAPPDRWAYSNQPQHF.

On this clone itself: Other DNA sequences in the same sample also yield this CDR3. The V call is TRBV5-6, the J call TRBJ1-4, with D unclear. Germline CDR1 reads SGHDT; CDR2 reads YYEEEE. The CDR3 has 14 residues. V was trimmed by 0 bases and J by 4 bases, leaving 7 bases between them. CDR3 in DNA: TGTGCCAGCAGCTTGGGGCGGTTTAATGAAAAACTGTTTTTT. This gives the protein CASSLGRFNEKLFF. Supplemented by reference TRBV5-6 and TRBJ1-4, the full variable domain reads DAGVTQSPTHLIKTRGQQVTLRCSPKSGHDTVSWYQQALGQGPQFIFQYYEEEERQRGNFPDRFSGHQFPNYSSELNVNALLLGDSALYLCASSLGRFNEKLFFGSGTQLSVL.

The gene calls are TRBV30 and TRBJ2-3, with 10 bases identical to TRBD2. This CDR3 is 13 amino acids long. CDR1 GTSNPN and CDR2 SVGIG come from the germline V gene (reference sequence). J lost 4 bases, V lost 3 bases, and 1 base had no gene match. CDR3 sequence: CAWRTSGADTQYF. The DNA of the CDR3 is TGTGCCTGGAGAACTAGCGGGGCAGATACGCAGTATTTT.

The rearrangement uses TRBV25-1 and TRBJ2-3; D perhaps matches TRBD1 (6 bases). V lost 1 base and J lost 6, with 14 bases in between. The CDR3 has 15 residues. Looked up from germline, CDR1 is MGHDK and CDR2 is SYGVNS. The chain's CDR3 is CASSELREGVDTQYF. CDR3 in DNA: TGTGCCAGCAGTGAATTACGAGAGGGGGTGGATACGCAGTATTTT. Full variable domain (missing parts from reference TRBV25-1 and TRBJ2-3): EADIYQTPRYLVIGTGKKITLECSQTMGHDKMYWYQQDPGMELHLIHYSYGVNSTEKGDLSSESTVSRIRTEHFPLTLESARPSHTSQYLCASSELREGVDTQYFGPGTRLTVL.

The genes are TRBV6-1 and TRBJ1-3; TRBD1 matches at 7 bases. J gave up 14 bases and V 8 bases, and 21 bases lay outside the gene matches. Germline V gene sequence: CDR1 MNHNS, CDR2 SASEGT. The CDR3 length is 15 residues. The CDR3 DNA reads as TGTGCCAGCGCGGGGACAGACCGTCTCCTACCGGGTTTATATTTT. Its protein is CASAGTDRLLPGLYF.

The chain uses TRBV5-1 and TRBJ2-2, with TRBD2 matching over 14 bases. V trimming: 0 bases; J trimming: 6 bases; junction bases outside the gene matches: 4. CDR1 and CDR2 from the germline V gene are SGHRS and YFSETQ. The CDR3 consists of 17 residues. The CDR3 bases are TGCGCCAGCAGCTTGGCCCCGGGACTAGCGGGAGCCGGGGAGCTGTTTTTT. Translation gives CASSLAPGLAGAGELFF.